The sequence of this T cell receptor (beta chain) was determined in a study of T cells in Graves' hyperthyroidism and ophthalmopathy. The study's findings and limits: Also found in blood were most expanded thyroid clonotypes above 0.001.

This clonotype occurred once. Antigen specificity is unknown. CDR3 length equals 12 residues. V was cut by 2 bases and J by 13 bases, with 14 bases left in between. Germline CDR1 reads WSHSY; CDR2 reads SAAADI. Researchers amplified the TCR beta CDR3 regions from RNA transcripts. When the TCR CDR3 underwent first-round RT-PCR, the HTBI primer set was used. TCRdb passed the multiplex PCR reads through MiXCR, listing each CDR3 protein once. Among approximately 400,000 distinct CDR3 sequences listed, 20% to 25% were seen once. Hyperthyroidism was newly diagnosed in patients aged 18 to 65 (duration under 2 months). Investigators excluded patients with uncontrolled infection, other autoimmune disease, pregnancy or lactation. Clinical symptoms, serum thyroxine and TRAb, thyroid ultrasound and orbital computed tomography together formed the diagnostic basis.

The TCR originated in a middle-aged man with Graves' hyperthyroidism. The V and J genes are TRBV10-2 and TRBJ2-5; D is ambiguous. Material for sequencing was blood. The chain's CDR3 is CASSEGRASPYF. The CDR3 DNA reads TGCGCCAGCAGTGAGGGACGGGCGTCCCCGTACTTC.